Listed here are 20 T cell receptor beta chains from one sample, sequenced in a study of vaccination and CD4 T cells after COVID-19. Cultured CD4+ T-cell DNA underwent Oncomine TCR Beta short-read sequencing. TCRdb processed the PCR reads anew with MiXCR; each CDR3 protein has one entry. The table includes 25,000 to 30,000 distinct CDR3 sequences, less than 45% detected once. Time point here: late sampling 161 to 241 days after vaccination in a few convalescent patients. The treatment denotes: 10-day PBMC culture with coronavirus spike peptide pools or control peptides (ViraFEST assay). Antigens for these TCRs are unknown. Here the sequenced sample was CD4+ T cells from blood, cultured in vitro, taken about 7 months after SARS-CoV-2 vaccination. The origin of the receptors is a human donor who had recovered from COVID-19.

The CDR3 DNA reads TGCAGTGGTACAGATAACACTGAAGCTTTCTTT. Translation: CSGTDNTEAFF. The chain employs TRBV20-1 and TRBJ1-1; D remains unclear. V was pared by 7 bases and J by 2 bases, with 8 bases between. Germline values: CDR1 DFQATT, CDR2 SNEGSKA (reference sequence). The CDR3 has 11 amino acids.

This chain connects TRBV19 to TRBJ2-7, with D tentatively TRBD1 or TRBD2 (5 bases each). Germline V gene lookup returns CDR1 LNHDA and CDR2 SQIVND (reference sequence). This CDR3 region has 13 residues. V lost 6 bases and J lost 6, with 15 bases in between. The DNA for the CDR3 is TGTGCCAGTAGCCATGGGGGTTCGGGCGAGCAGTACTTC. Protein sequence: CASSHGGSGEQYF.

This clonotype showed up just a few times. The chain employs TRBV20-1 and TRBJ2-2, with D perhaps TRBD2 (5 bases). CDR3 length equals 13 residues. Trimming cost V 7 bases and J 1 base, with 10 bases left between them. Germline CDR1 DFQATT, CDR2 SNEGSKA (reference sequence). The CDR3 DNA reads as TGCAGTGTTACGAGCGGGAACACCGGGGAGCTGTTTTTT. This translates into CSVTSGNTGELFF.

This clonotype has a handful of counts. The rearrangement joins TRBV24-1 to TRBJ2-7, with TRBD2 matching 10 bases. The trim removed 3 bases at V and 2 bases at J, leaving 0 bases unmatched. CDR3 size: 14 residues. Germline V gene data show CDR1 as KGHDR and CDR2 as SFDVKD. CDR3 residues: CATSDGTSAYEQYF. CDR3 bases: TGTGCCACCAGTGATGGGACTAGCGCCTACGAGCAGTACTTC.

This chain links TRBV20-1 with TRBJ2-3; no firm D call. V was cut by 3 bases and J by 6 bases, with 4 bases left in between. Germline-derived CDR1 and CDR2 are DFQATT and SNEGSKA (reference sequence). The CDR3 loop spans 10 amino acids. The CDR3 DNA reads as TGCAGTGCTAGGTTGGATACGCAGTATTTT. Its protein product is CSARLDTQYF.

This chain joins TRBV29-1 and TRBJ2-5; D remains ambiguous. Trimming removed 4 bases from V and 2 bases from J, with 8 bases in between. Germline V gene lookup returns CDR1 SQVTM and CDR2 ANQGSEA. This CDR3 region has 12 residues. CDR3 sequence: CSVGYRQETQYF. The CDR3 bases are TGCAGCGTTGGTTACAGACAAGAGACCCAGTACTTC.

The chain recombines TRBV6-1 with TRBJ2-1; a possible D gene is TRBD1 (6 bases). CDR3 length equals 15 residues. Germline V gene data show CDR1 as MNHNS and CDR2 as SASEGT. V was cut by 2 bases and J by 3 bases, with 11 bases left in between. CDR3 sequence (DNA): TGTGCCAGCAGTGAAATGACAGGCGGCTACAATGAGCAGTTCTTC. It specifies CASSEMTGGYNEQFF.

There are a few counts of this clonotype. V is TRBV20-1 and J is TRBJ1-5; D unclear. Germline-derived CDR1 and CDR2 are DFQATT and SNEGSKA (reference sequence). The CDR3 has 12 amino acids. V was pared by 3 bases and J by 7 bases, with 10 bases between. The CDR3 sequence is CSASPLGQPQHF. DNA of the CDR3: TGCAGTGCTAGCCCCCTCGGGCAGCCCCAGCATTTT.

The chain is built from TRBV6-1 and TRBJ2-7; a weak D match, TRBD2 (6 bases). Per the germline V gene, CDR1 is MNHNS and CDR2 is SASEGT. The CDR3 is 13 residues long. The V gene lost 10 bases and the J gene lost 4 bases, with 17 bases spanning the gap. CDR3 loop: CATTIAETYEQYF. DNA for the CDR3: TGTGCCACCACAATAGCGGAAACTTACGAGCAGTACTTC.

The chain recombines TRBV7-7 with TRBJ2-1; possible D gene TRBD2, 6 bases. V was trimmed by 0 bases and J by 7 bases, leaving 13 bases between them. The CDR3 consists of 15 residues. CDR1 SSHAT and CDR2 FNYEAQ come from the germline V gene (reference sequence). CDR3 region: CASSLAPGAANEQFF. CDR3 coding DNA: TGTGCCAGCAGCTTAGCTCCGGGAGCGGCAAATGAGCAGTTCTTC. Full variable domain (rest looked up from reference TRBV7-7 and TRBJ2-1): GAGVSQSPRYKVTKRGQDVTLRCDPISSHATLYWYQQALGQGPEFLTYFNYEAQPDKSGLPSDRFSAERPEGSISTLTIQRTEQRDSAMYRCASSLAPGAANEQFFGPGTRLTVL.

Of note for this clonotype: A junction boundary mismatches the germline segment, possibly from a read error. The chain recombines TRBV6-1 with TRBJ2-7, with 9 bases identical to TRBD1. CDR1 and CDR2 from the germline V gene are MNHNS and SASEGT. This CDR3 is 13 amino acids long. CDR3 loop: CASSDAPDGTGFF. Written as DNA, the CDR3 is TGTGCCAGCAGTGACGCCCCGGACGGGACAGGGTTCTTC.

This rearrangement joins TRBV23-1 to TRBJ2-5; D uncertain. TRBV23-1 is designated an ORF whose function remains uncertain. CDR3 length equals 12 residues. V lost 0 bases, J lost 5 bases, and 4 bases lay in between. The CDR3 loop reads CASSQSGETQYF. CDR3 DNA sequence: TGCGCCAGCAGTCAATCAGGGGAGACCCAGTACTTC.

This clonotype has only a few counts. The chain carries TRBV28 and TRBJ2-7; the D is unclear. The germline V gene has CDR1 MDHEN and CDR2 SYDVKM. This CDR3 is 13 amino acids long. Trimming left V 2 bases short and J 1 base short, with 6 bases between. This CDR3 reads CASSLIQSYEQYF. Written as DNA, the CDR3 is TGTGCCAGCAGTTTAATCCAGTCCTACGAGCAGTACTTC.

In its sample, this clonotype ranks as medium-sized. The CDR3, as DNA: TGTGCCAGCAGCTTACTAGCGGGGGAAGAGACCCAGTACTTC. This gives the protein CASSLLAGEETQYF. The genes are TRBV7-9 and TRBJ2-5; 10 nucleotides align to TRBD2. V trimming: 2 bases; J trimming: 3 bases; junction bases outside the gene matches: 0. Germline assignment: CDR1 SEHNR and CDR2 FQNEAQ (reference sequence). The CDR3 length is 14 residues.

This clonotype was recorded a few times. The chain combines TRBV20-1 with TRBJ1-5; D gene uncertain. Trimming shortened V by 6 bases and J by 2 bases, and 26 bases separated the two germline ends. Germline CDR1 and CDR2: DFQATT and SNEGSKA (reference sequence). The CDR3 runs to 18 residues. The CDR3 DNA is TGCAGTGCGCCCGATTCCTGGACCTCCTATGGAGGCAATCAGCCCCAGCATTTT. It encodes CSAPDSWTSYGGNQPQHF.

V and J are TRBV28 and TRBJ2-5; D possibly corresponds to TRBD2 (6 bases). V dropped 8 bases and J dropped 1 base, with 17 bases sitting between them. Looked up from germline, CDR1 is MDHEN and CDR2 is SYDVKM. The CDR3 extends over 15 amino acids. The CDR3 nucleotides read TGTGCCAGCGGCGTAGGCGGGGCGCTCCAAGAGACCCAGTACTTC. Its protein is CASGVGGALQETQYF.

V usage is TRBV20-1 and J usage is TRBJ2-7, with D unresolved. Trimming shortened V by 1 base and J by 2 bases, and 6 bases separated the two germline ends. The germline gives CDR1 DFQATT, CDR2 SNEGSKA (reference sequence). This CDR3 has 12 amino acids. CDR3 DNA: TGCAGTGCTAGAGGATCGGCCTACGAGCAGTACTTC. Translating gives CSARGSAYEQYF.

V and J are TRBV5-1 and TRBJ1-1, with 7 bases fitting TRBD1. Per germline, CDR1 SGHRS and CDR2 YFSETQ. This CDR3 region has 14 residues. V dropped 2 bases and J dropped 4; count of bases not matched to a gene: 5. The chain's CDR3 is CASSFQGDSTEAFF. CDR3 nucleotide sequence: TGCGCCAGCAGCTTCCAGGGGGATTCCACTGAAGCTTTCTTT.

The chain recombines TRBV7-8 with TRBJ2-1; tentative D call: TRBD1 (6 bases). There are 15 residues in the CDR3. CDR1 is SGHVS and CDR2 is FQNEAQ in the germline V gene. Trimming removed 6 bases from V and 0 bases from J, with 12 bases in between. In DNA form, the CDR3 reads TGTGCCAGCAGGGCGGACAGCCGCTCCTACAATGAGCAGTTCTTC. As protein: CASRADSRSYNEQFF. Using reference TRBV7-8 and TRBJ2-1 for the parts outside the CDR3, the full variable domain is GAGVSQSPRYKVAKRGQDVALRCDPISGHVSLFWYQQALGQGPEFLTYFQNEAQLDKSGLPSDRFFAERPEGSVSTLKIQRTQQEDSAVYLCASRADSRSYNEQFFGPGTRLTVL.

This chain uses TRBV29-1 with TRBJ1-5; 8 positions match TRBD1. The junction had 5 bases not matched to a gene; V was cut back by 6 bases and J by 7 bases. Germline CDR1 SQVTM, CDR2 ANQGSEA. The CDR3 spans 12 residues. In nucleotides, the CDR3 is TGCAGCGTAGGCACAGGGGGGCAGCCCCAGCATTTT. As protein: CSVGTGGQPQHF.